This TCR beta chain was profiled in a study of blood T cell repertoires in COVID-19. Overall study: Whether acute or convalescent, the COVID-19 samples came from the United States, Italy and Spain. In each case, the material was cDNA or gDNA derived from T cells, B-cell-depleted T cells, or PBMCs.

The trim removed 1 base at V and 6 bases at J, leaving 7 bases unmatched. The CDR3 is 15 residues long. CDR1 and CDR2 (germline): SGHTA, FQGNSA. Original processing notes: Amplification from reference gene primers served as the basis for estimated nucleated cell counts. The repertoire was sequenced with immunoSEQ multiplex PCR; TCRdb's copy has only in-frame clones and lacks some. The DNA was the basis for D and trimming; V, J and clone size are from that table. The sample holds 250,000 to 350,000 clones, around 89% seen once. Specimen: peripheral blood. The chain recombines TRBV7-2 with TRBJ1-1, with TRBD1 matching 8 bases. This receptor was identified in a man in his thirties or forties with acute or convalescent COVID-19. This CDR3 is CASSLERQGSSEAFF. CDR3 DNA sequence: TGTGCCAGCAGCTTAGAGAGACAGGGGAGTTCTGAAGCTTTCTTT.